The rows below give T cell receptor beta chains drawn from one sample of a study of CD8+ T cells in alopecia areata. Profiled with immunoSEQ multiplex PCR; TCRdb holds only in-frame clones, not every one. The sample lists over 150,000 clones; approximately 62% were seen once. The sample in question was CD4+ T cells sorted from blood, obtained at week 0. The receptors come from a human donor with alopecia areata. Both conserved end residues are part of each CDR3. Each record gives: CDR3 DNA, CDR3 protein, D gene, clone size, V gene, J gene. A D gene is named only where the DNA matches it firmly. Clone size is given for some rows only: seen once, a few or many times, or a class if the clone is expanded.

CDR3nt: TGTGCCAGCAGCTCTTTGACTAGCGCCGGGGAGCTGTTTTTT
CDR3aa: CASSSLTSAGELFF
d_gene: TRBD2
abundance: few
v_gene: TRBV7-6
j_gene: TRBJ2-2

CDR3nt: TGTGCCAGCCTGCGGGGGCCGAGCTACGAGCAGTACTTC
CDR3aa: CASLRGPSYEQYF
d_gene: NA
abundance: NA
v_gene: TRBV2
j_gene: TRBJ2-7

CDR3nt: TGTGCCTGGGGAAATCCCTCGACAGTAAGCGAAAAACTGTTTTTT
CDR3aa: CAWGNPSTVSEKLFF
d_gene: NA
abundance: few
v_gene: TRBV30
j_gene: TRBJ1-4

CDR3nt: TGTGCCAGCAGTTTACCGGGACATAACCATCAGCCCCAGCATTTT
CDR3aa: CASSLPGHNHQPQHF
d_gene: NA
abundance: NA
v_gene: TRBV27
j_gene: TRBJ1-5

CDR3nt: TGTGCCTGGAGTGAACATGTTCCTCTGAGGGAGTACGAGCAGTACTTC
CDR3aa: CAWSEHVPLREYEQYF
d_gene: NA
abundance: NA
v_gene: TRBV30
j_gene: TRBJ2-7

CDR3nt: TGCGCCAGCAGCCGGGAAGTTCACACTGAAGCTTTCTTT
CDR3aa: CASSREVHTEAFF
d_gene: NA
abundance: NA
v_gene: TRBV4-3
j_gene: TRBJ1-1

CDR3nt: TGCAGCGTTGAAGATCTATCCGGGAAGGAGCAGTACTTC
CDR3aa: CSVEDLSGKEQYF
d_gene: NA
abundance: NA
v_gene: TRBV29-1
j_gene: TRBJ2-7

CDR3nt: TGCGCCAGCAGCCAAGATATGGTTGGGGAGACCCAGTACTTC
CDR3aa: CASSQDMVGETQYF
d_gene: NA
abundance: NA
v_gene: TRBV4-3
j_gene: TRBJ2-5

CDR3nt: TGTGCCAGCAGCGTCACCGGGACATCGGGTAATGAGCAGTTCTTC
CDR3aa: CASSVTGTSGNEQFF
d_gene: NA
abundance: NA
v_gene: TRBV9
j_gene: TRBJ2-1

CDR3nt: TGTGCCAGCAGCGGGTCCCTAGCGGGGTACTCCTACGAGCAGTACTTC
CDR3aa: CASSGSLAGYSYEQYF
d_gene: TRBD2
abundance: NA
v_gene: TRBV7-2
j_gene: TRBJ2-7

CDR3nt: TGTGCCAGCAGCGTAGGGTATTCGGGGGAGCTGTTTTTT
CDR3aa: CASSVGYSGELFF
d_gene: NA
abundance: NA
v_gene: TRBV9
j_gene: TRBJ2-2

CDR3nt: TGCAGCGCTTCTCGGACCTTTGAAGCTTTCTTT
CDR3aa: CSASRTFEAFF
d_gene: NA
abundance: NA
v_gene: TRBV29-1
j_gene: TRBJ1-1

CDR3nt: TGTGCCAGCAGCCCAGACGGGTACAATCAGCCCCAGCATTTT
CDR3aa: CASSPDGYNQPQHF
d_gene: NA
abundance: NA
v_gene: TRBV5-5
j_gene: TRBJ1-5

CDR3nt: TGTGCCTGGAGTAACCGGGGGGGCCTATACTTC
CDR3aa: CAWSNRGGLYF
d_gene: TRBD2
abundance: NA
v_gene: TRBV30
j_gene: TRBJ2-7

CDR3nt: TGTGCCTGGAGTGGGGGACAGGCACCCGTGCAAGCTTTCTTT
CDR3aa: CAWSGGQAPVQAFF
d_gene: TRBD1
abundance: NA
v_gene: TRBV30
j_gene: TRBJ1-1

CDR3nt: TGTGCCTGGAGGAGGCCCTACGAGCAGTACTTC
CDR3aa: CAWRRPYEQYF
d_gene: NA
abundance: NA
v_gene: TRBV30
j_gene: TRBJ2-7

CDR3nt: TGTGCCAGCAGCTCGGACAGGGGTGAAAAACTGTTTTTT
CDR3aa: CASSSDRGEKLFF
d_gene: TRBD1
abundance: NA
v_gene: TRBV5-6
j_gene: TRBJ1-4

CDR3nt: TGTGCCAGCAGTTTAACGGGTCCAGTTGGCTACACCTTC
CDR3aa: CASSLTGPVGYTF
d_gene: NA
abundance: NA
v_gene: TRBV27
j_gene: TRBJ1-2

CDR3nt: TGTGCCAGCAGTCCCGGGGGGGCAGGTAGGCAGTTCTTC
CDR3aa: CASSPGGAGRQFF
d_gene: TRBD2
abundance: NA
v_gene: TRBV6-4
j_gene: TRBJ2-1

CDR3nt: TGTGCCAGCAGTACCCCCAGGGGAAGGAACACTGAAGCTTTCTTT
CDR3aa: CASSTPRGRNTEAFF
d_gene: NA
abundance: NA
v_gene: TRBV27
j_gene: TRBJ1-1

CDR3nt: TGCAGCGTTGGACCTTCCTACGAGCAGTACTTC
CDR3aa: CSVGPSYEQYF
d_gene: NA
abundance: NA
v_gene: TRBV29-1
j_gene: TRBJ2-7

CDR3nt: TGCGCCAGCAGCCAGGGGGGACTATCCTACAATGAGCAGTTCTTC
CDR3aa: CASSQGGLSYNEQFF
d_gene: TRBD2
abundance: few
v_gene: TRBV4-1
j_gene: TRBJ2-1

CDR3nt: TGTGCCAGCAGTTACACCGGGACCCGGGGCTACACCTTC
CDR3aa: CASSYTGTRGYTF
d_gene: NA
abundance: NA
v_gene: TRBV14
j_gene: TRBJ1-2

CDR3nt: TGCAGCGTTGAAGGGGGGACAGGGGAGGGACTCGCTCCCTACGAGCAGTACTTC
CDR3aa: CSVEGGTGEGLAPYEQYF
d_gene: TRBD1
abundance: NA
v_gene: TRBV29-1
j_gene: TRBJ2-7

CDR3nt: TGTGCCAGCAGTCCTGCCCGGGTGACTTCCTACGAGCAGTACTTC
CDR3aa: CASSPARVTSYEQYF
d_gene: NA
abundance: NA
v_gene: TRBV27
j_gene: TRBJ2-7

CDR3nt: TGTGCCCCCACACAGGGGACTGGAAACACCATATATTTT
CDR3aa: CAPTQGTGNTIYF
d_gene: TRBD1
abundance: NA
v_gene: TRBV15
j_gene: TRBJ1-3

CDR3nt: TGTGCCAGCAGCTTCGGGCCCGGAGGACAGGGAAACACCATATATTTT
CDR3aa: CASSFGPGGQGNTIYF
d_gene: NA
abundance: few
v_gene: TRBV7-2
j_gene: TRBJ1-3

CDR3nt: TGCAGCGTTGTGCCGGGACAGGGAGGCGAGCAGTACTTC
CDR3aa: CSVVPGQGGEQYF
d_gene: TRBD1
abundance: many
v_gene: TRBV29-1
j_gene: TRBJ2-7

CDR3nt: TGCGCCAGCAGCCAAGGAGGGAAAGAGACCCAGTACTTC
CDR3aa: CASSQGGKETQYF
d_gene: NA
abundance: NA
v_gene: TRBV4-1
j_gene: TRBJ2-5

CDR3nt: TGCAGCGTTGAAGAATCAGGGCCTAGCACAGATACGCAGTATTTT
CDR3aa: CSVEESGPSTDTQYF
d_gene: NA
abundance: few
v_gene: TRBV29-1
j_gene: TRBJ2-3

CDR3nt: TGCGCCAGCAGCTTGGAAGCGGGAGGAGAGACCCAGTACTTC
CDR3aa: CASSLEAGGETQYF
d_gene: TRBD2
abundance: NA
v_gene: TRBV5-1
j_gene: TRBJ2-5

CDR3nt: TGTGCCAGCAGTTTAGCGGGGCGACGCACCGGGGAGCTGTTTTTT
CDR3aa: CASSLAGRRTGELFF
d_gene: NA
abundance: NA
v_gene: TRBV27
j_gene: TRBJ2-2

CDR3nt: TGCAGCTCCCGACAGGGAGAGACCCAGTACTTC
CDR3aa: CSSRQGETQYF
d_gene: TRBD1
abundance: NA
v_gene: TRBV29-1
j_gene: TRBJ2-5

CDR3nt: TGTGCCTGGAGAGACTCTCTATCCAATGAGCAGTTCTTC
CDR3aa: CAWRDSLSNEQFF
d_gene: NA
abundance: NA
v_gene: TRBV30
j_gene: TRBJ2-1

CDR3nt: TGTGCCAGCAGTTTCCAGGGGGGGATCACAGATACGCAGTATTTT
CDR3aa: CASSFQGGITDTQYF
d_gene: NA
abundance: NA
v_gene: TRBV27
j_gene: TRBJ2-3

CDR3nt: TGTGCCAGCAGCTTAGGCAACTACTACAATGAGCAGTTCTTC
CDR3aa: CASSLGNYYNEQFF
d_gene: NA
abundance: NA
v_gene: TRBV13
j_gene: TRBJ2-1

CDR3nt: TGTGCCAGCAGCCGCACAGGGGTGGGAGATACGCAGTATTTT
CDR3aa: CASSRTGVGDTQYF
d_gene: TRBD1
abundance: many
v_gene: TRBV11-2
j_gene: TRBJ2-3

CDR3nt: TGTGCCAGCAGCCCCCAAAGGAGCTATGGCTACACCTTC
CDR3aa: CASSPQRSYGYTF
d_gene: NA
abundance: NA
v_gene: TRBV5-4
j_gene: TRBJ1-2

CDR3nt: TGTGCCTGGAGTGGGGGAGGAAATACGCAGTATTTT
CDR3aa: CAWSGGGNTQYF
d_gene: NA
abundance: few
v_gene: TRBV30
j_gene: TRBJ2-3

CDR3nt: TGCGCCAGCAGCCAAGTGTTAGCCGGGGGAGAGACCCAGTACTTC
CDR3aa: CASSQVLAGGETQYF
d_gene: NA
abundance: NA
v_gene: TRBV4-1
j_gene: TRBJ2-5

CDR3nt: TGCGCCAGCAGCCCGACAGGGGGTCAGGAGACCCAGTACTTC
CDR3aa: CASSPTGGQETQYF
d_gene: TRBD1
abundance: few
v_gene: TRBV4-3
j_gene: TRBJ2-5

CDR3nt: TGTGCCAGCAGCCAAGGGTACAATCAGCCCCAGCATTTT
CDR3aa: CASSQGYNQPQHF
d_gene: NA
abundance: NA
v_gene: TRBV4-2
j_gene: TRBJ1-5

CDR3nt: TGCAGCTCCCAGCAATTAGGGGACAATGAGCAGTTCTTC
CDR3aa: CSSQQLGDNEQFF
d_gene: NA
abundance: NA
v_gene: TRBV29-1
j_gene: TRBJ2-1

CDR3nt: TGTGCCAGCAGCTTAGGAGCGCTAGGGGAGACCCAGTACTTC
CDR3aa: CASSLGALGETQYF
d_gene: NA
abundance: NA
v_gene: TRBV11-2
j_gene: TRBJ2-5

CDR3nt: TGTGCCACCAGCACCCAGAGGGGAGTCATTCAGTACTTC
CDR3aa: CATSTQRGVIQYF
d_gene: NA
abundance: few
v_gene: TRBV15
j_gene: TRBJ2-4

CDR3nt: TGTGCCAGTAGTATGACAGGACTAGAAGAAACAGATACGCAGTATTTT
CDR3aa: CASSMTGLEETDTQYF
d_gene: NA
abundance: few
v_gene: TRBV19
j_gene: TRBJ2-3

CDR3nt: TGTGCCAGCAGCTACACAGGGACCTCTAACTATGGCTACACCTTC
CDR3aa: CASSYTGTSNYGYTF
d_gene: NA
abundance: NA
v_gene: TRBV7-8
j_gene: TRBJ1-2

CDR3nt: TGTGCCAGCAGCTTAAGCAGCGGGGGGTTCAATGAGCAGTTCTTC
CDR3aa: CASSLSSGGFNEQFF
d_gene: TRBD2
abundance: NA
v_gene: TRBV7-6
j_gene: TRBJ2-1

CDR3nt: TGTGCTAGTGGTTTGGGGATCAGGGGGCAAAGTGAAGCTTTCTTT
CDR3aa: CASGLGIRGQSEAFF
d_gene: TRBD1
abundance: medium-sized
v_gene: TRBV12-5
j_gene: TRBJ1-1

CDR3nt: TGTGCCAGCGGCCGGGACAGAAATAATTCACCCCTCCACTTT
CDR3aa: CASGRDRNNSPLHF
d_gene: TRBD1
abundance: NA
v_gene: TRBV27
j_gene: TRBJ1-6

CDR3nt: TGCAGCGTCCAGAGCACAGATACGCAGTATTTT
CDR3aa: CSVQSTDTQYF
d_gene: NA
abundance: NA
v_gene: TRBV29-1
j_gene: TRBJ2-3

CDR3nt: TGTGCCAGCAGGACTCCGGGACTGGACCAAGAGACCCAGTACTTC
CDR3aa: CASRTPGLDQETQYF
d_gene: NA
abundance: NA
v_gene: TRBV5-6
j_gene: TRBJ2-5

CDR3nt: TGCAGCGTTGGTCCGGGACAGGGAACTGAAGCTTTCTTT
CDR3aa: CSVGPGQGTEAFF
d_gene: TRBD1
abundance: NA
v_gene: TRBV29-1
j_gene: TRBJ1-1

CDR3nt: TGTGCCAGCAGCGCGGACGGATACACTGAAGCTTTCTTT
CDR3aa: CASSADGYTEAFF
d_gene: NA
abundance: NA
v_gene: TRBV9
j_gene: TRBJ1-1

CDR3nt: TGCAGTGCTAGAATCGGAGAGACCCAGTACTTC
CDR3aa: CSARIGETQYF
d_gene: NA
abundance: NA
v_gene: TRBV20-1
j_gene: TRBJ2-5

CDR3nt: TGTGCCTGGAACCCAGGGGGCTTCAACTATGGCTACACCTTC
CDR3aa: CAWNPGGFNYGYTF
d_gene: TRBD1
abundance: few
v_gene: TRBV30
j_gene: TRBJ1-2

CDR3nt: TGTGCCATCAGTGAGTCCAGTGGGGGACGCTCTGGGGCCAACGTCCTGACTTTC
CDR3aa: CAISESSGGRSGANVLTF
d_gene: NA
abundance: NA
v_gene: TRBV10-3
j_gene: TRBJ2-6

CDR3nt: TGTGCCAGCAGTGACTCGCCAGGGGCCACAGATACGCAGTATTTT
CDR3aa: CASSDSPGATDTQYF
d_gene: NA
abundance: many
v_gene: TRBV6-4
j_gene: TRBJ2-3

CDR3nt: TGCGCCAGCAGCTTGGAAGCCCAGACAGGAGGCACCGGGGAGCTGTTTTTT
CDR3aa: CASSLEAQTGGTGELFF
d_gene: NA
abundance: few
v_gene: TRBV5-1
j_gene: TRBJ2-2